This T cell receptor beta chain was sequenced in a study of T-cell reconstitution after alpha-beta-depleted transplantation in children (TCRdb year 2016). Some background on the complete study: Using TCR repertoire profiling, the study followed T-cell immune reconstitution in a quantitative way in children after TCRalphabeta/CD19-depleted allogeneic hematopoietic cell transplantation.

This clonotype has at least ten counts. What this receptor recognizes is not known. No clone much larger than this one lies a single base away; base qualities are absent. The library was generated by PCR. TCRdb lists the instrument as Illumina HiSeq 2500. Molecular barcoding was employed in the preparation of TCR libraries, with unique molecular identifiers being used to normalize TCRbeta repertoire quantification. TCRdb's own reprocessing of the public reads used fastp at Q25 and MiXCR and kept productive beta chains. Each entry is one CDR3 protein sequence, shown with its most common DNA and genes. The sample profile shows approximately 350,000 distinct CDR3 sequences; about a tenth of them were found once. Approximately 2.3% of the sample goes to the ten largest clones. Trimming costs V 5 bases and J 0 bases, and their ends lie 7 bases apart. The germline V gene encodes CDR1 MNHEY and CDR2 SMNVEV (reference sequence). CDR3 length: 13 amino acids, cysteine to phenylalanine. The entry retains the CDR3 DNA only, 39 bases that are in frame from base 1.

This clonotype was obtained from a human donor who donated a stem cell graft to a child with acute lymphoblastic leukemia. Sequenced here: PBMCs from the stem cell graft donor, sampled from the stem cell graft. The chain links TRBV27 with TRBJ2-5; the D gene is possibly TRBD1, with 6 bases matching. CDR3 protein: CASSGDNQETQYF. The nucleotide sequence reads as follows: TGTGCCAGCAGTGGGGACAACCAAGAGACCCAGTACTTC.